A single sample gave rise to the 25 T cell receptor beta chains below, sequenced in a study of cytomegalovirus exposure and HLA in healthy donors. The PCR had 60 Vbeta and 13 Jbeta primers. TCRdb keeps only in-frame clones here, not all; method: immunoSEQ multiplex PCR. The data contain tens of thousands of clones, roughly four fifths of them singletons. Sequencing was performed on PBMCs. The receptor set was obtained from a man aged 30 to 39 in good health and CMV-seronegative.

The rearrangement links TRBV12-5 to TRBJ2-3, with D possibly being TRBD2 (5 bases). Germline values: CDR1 LGHNT, CDR2 FRNRAP. The CDR3 is 15 residues long. The V end was cut by 6 bases, the J end by 0 bases, with 13 bases between. The CDR3 sequence: CASGAGRGSTDTQYF. As DNA, the CDR3 is TGTGCTAGTGGCGCCGGACGGGGTAGCACAGATACGCAGTATTTT.

The chain carries TRBV5-8 and TRBJ2-7, with D maybe TRBD2 (6 bases). V lost 0 bases and J lost 4, with 14 bases in between. CDR1 is SGHTS and CDR2 is YDEGEE in the germline V gene. The CDR3 extends over 15 amino acids. The chain's CDR3 is CASSLGRGELYEQYF. CDR3 nucleotides: TGTGCCAGCAGCTTGGGGCGGGGTGAGCTTTACGAGCAGTACTTC.

This chain uses TRBV6-1 with TRBJ2-7, with 7 bases identical to TRBD2. Per the germline V gene, CDR1 is MNHNS and CDR2 is SASEGT. Trimming at V came to 3 bases and at J to 3 bases, leaving 2 bases not matched to a gene. The CDR3 extends over 13 amino acids. CDR3 protein: CASSDGGDYEQYF. The CDR3 DNA reads TGTGCCAGCAGTGATGGGGGGGACTACGAGCAGTACTTC.

This clone has only a few counts. The chain employs TRBV7-2 and TRBJ2-1, with D unclear. The CDR3 covers 16 residues. V was pared by 2 bases and J by 0 bases, with 11 bases between. CDR1 is SGHTA and CDR2 is FQGNSA in the germline V gene. The CDR3 nucleotides are TGTGCCAGCAGCTTAAGTGACATTAGCTCCTACAATGAGCAGTTCTTC. This encodes CASSLSDISSYNEQFF. Drawing the rest from reference TRBV7-2 and TRBJ2-1, the complete variable domain is GAGVSQSPSNKVTEKGKDVELRCDPISGHTALYWYRQSLGQGLEFLIYFQGNSAPDKSGLPSDRFSAERTGGSVSTLTIQRTQQEDSAVYLCASSLSDISSYNEQFFGPGTRLTVL.

This clone has just one count. The chain recombines TRBV4-1 with TRBJ1-1, with TRBD1 as a possible D gene (5 bases). V dropped 0 bases and J dropped 5 bases, with 19 bases sitting between them. This CDR3 contains 17 residues. Germline assignment: CDR1 MGHRA and CDR2 YSYEKL. The CDR3 region is CASSQDFYQGFGTEAFF. CDR3 nucleotide sequence: TGCGCCAGCAGCCAAGATTTTTACCAGGGATTCGGAACTGAAGCTTTCTTT.

The CDR3 DNA reads as TGTGCCAGCATGAGCCCAAATAACTATGGCTACACCTTC. It encodes CASMSPNNYGYTF. This rearrangement joins TRBV28 to TRBJ1-2, with no clear D. Germline CDR1 and CDR2: MDHEN and SYDVKM. V dropped 7 bases and J dropped 1 base, with 10 bases sitting between them. The CDR3 is 13 residues long.

This chain connects TRBV5-1 to TRBJ1-4; the D gene is possibly TRBD1 (5 bases). The CDR3 is made up of 14 amino acids. Germline CDR1 is SGHRS and CDR2 is YFSETQ. V lost 4 bases, J lost 0 bases, and 7 bases lay in between. DNA for the CDR3: TGCGCCAGCAGCGCGACAGCAACTAATGAAAAACTGTTTTTT. Translation gives CASSATATNEKLFF.

CDR3 coding DNA: TGTGCCAGCAGTTACGGGGCAGGGGGCCATCAGCCCCAGCATTTT. It specifies CASSYGAGGHQPQHF. This chain connects TRBV6-6 to TRBJ1-5; 8 nucleotides agree with TRBD1. CDR1 is MNHNY and CDR2 is SVGAGI in the germline V gene (reference sequence). V lost 2 bases, J lost 5 bases, and 5 bases stayed unmatched. CDR3 length: 15 residues.

The chain has TRBV6-4 and TRBJ2-6; 7 bases are a match to TRBD2. V gave up 3 bases and J gave up 0 bases; unmatched junction bases: 2. The germline gives CDR1 MRHNA, CDR2 SNTAGT. CDR3 size: 16 residues. The CDR3 nucleotides read TGTGCCAGCAGTGAGTTAGCGGGCTCTGGGGCCAACGTCCTGACTTTC. It specifies CASSELAGSGANVLTF.

Only a few counts were recorded for this clone. The chain is built from TRBV4-1 and TRBJ2-6; 9 bases map to TRBD2. The ends lost 3 bases at V and 0 bases at J; junction bases unmatched: 9. Germline assignment: CDR1 MGHRA and CDR2 YSYEKL. CDR3 length: 19 amino acids. The CDR3 loop reads CASSHGTGTSSSGANVLTF. The CDR3 DNA follows: TGCGCCAGCAGCCACGGTACCGGGACTAGCAGCTCTGGGGCCAACGTCCTGACTTTC.

This clone was found a few times. The J gene is TRBJ2-3, the V gene TRBV28, with 7 bases lining up with TRBD2. Germline lookup yields CDR1 MDHEN and CDR2 SYDVKM. This CDR3 contains 15 residues. With V trimmed by 2 bases and J by 6 bases, 8 bases remained unmatched. In DNA, the CDR3 is TGTGCCAGCAGTTTAGGGGGGGGGATAGCGGATACGCAGTATTTT. This gives the protein CASSLGGGIADTQYF. The whole variable domain, remainder taken from reference TRBV28 and TRBJ2-3, is DVKVTQSSRYLVKRTGEKVFLECVQDMDHENMFWYRQDPGLGLRLIYFSYDVKMKEKGDIPEGYSVSREKKERFSLILESASTNQTSMYLCASSLGGGIADTQYFGPGTRLTVL.

The rearrangement uses TRBV30 and TRBJ2-3, with 8 positions matching TRBD1. The CDR3 totals 15 residues. The trim removed 0 bases at V and 2 bases at J, leaving 4 bases unmatched. The germline V gene has CDR1 GTSNPN and CDR2 SVGIG (reference sequence). In nucleotides, the CDR3 is TGTGCCTGGAGTGTACAGGGGGTGTTCACAGATACGCAGTATTTT. Protein sequence: CAWSVQGVFTDTQYF. Supplemented by reference TRBV30 and TRBJ2-3, the full variable domain reads SQTIHQWPATLVQPVGSPLSLECTVEGTSNPNLYWYRQAAGRGLQLLFYSVGIGQISSEVPQNLSASRPQDRQFILSSKKLLLSDSGFYLCAWSVQGVFTDTQYFGPGTRLTVL.

This clone was observed a few times. J is TRBJ1-5 and V is TRBV6-5; 7 bases align to TRBD1. Trimming cost V 6 bases and J 5 bases; bases outside gene matches: 7. There are 14 residues in the CDR3. Germline loops: CDR1 MNHEY, CDR2 SVGAGI. The CDR3 DNA sequence: TGTGCCAGCAGGACGCGACAGGGCTATCAGCCCCAGCATTTT. Its protein is CASRTRQGYQPQHF.

This sequence joins TRBV27 and TRBJ1-2; 7 positions match TRBD1. CDR1 and CDR2 from the germline V gene are MNHEY and SMNVEV (reference sequence). The CDR3 totals 13 residues. Trimming at V came to 6 bases and at J to 4 bases, leaving 5 bases not matched to a gene. The CDR3, as DNA: TGTGCCAGCAGGCAGACAGGGTCCTATGGCTACACCTTC. It codes for CASRQTGSYGYTF.

The rearrangement uses TRBV5-1 and TRBJ2-7; no firm D call. The CDR3 spans 13 residues. The germline gives CDR1 SGHRS, CDR2 YFSETQ. V was trimmed by 5 bases and J by 3 bases, leaving 12 bases between them. The CDR3 nucleotides read TGCGCCAGCAGTCCGGTGGCAGGCTACGAGCAGTACTTC. Translating it yields CASSPVAGYEQYF.

The chain is built from TRBV6-1 and TRBJ1-1, with 7 nucleotides matching TRBD1. Unmatched junction bases numbered 5, after V lost 6 bases and J lost 1 base. The CDR3 totals 14 residues. Germline V gene data show CDR1 as MNHNS and CDR2 as SASEGT. The CDR3 here is CASRRGQKNTEAFF. The DNA of the CDR3 is TGTGCCAGCAGGAGGGGACAGAAGAACACTGAAGCTTTCTTT.

This clone showed up just a few times. V and J are TRBV7-9 and TRBJ1-1; the D is unclear. The CDR3 spans 15 residues. The germline CDR1 and CDR2 sequences are SEHNR and FQNEAQ (reference sequence). The V end was cut by 1 base, the J end by 5 bases, with 14 bases between. CDR3 in amino acids: CASSLESPMRTEAFF. For the CDR3, the DNA is TGTGCCAGCAGCTTAGAATCCCCGATGAGGACTGAAGCTTTCTTT.

The V call is TRBV7-9, the J call TRBJ2-2; 8 bases fit TRBD1. The CDR3 covers 14 residues. CDR1 is SEHNR, CDR2 FQNEAQ, per germline (reference sequence). V shed 6 bases and J 4 bases; nucleotides not matched to a gene: 4. This CDR3 reads CASRPTGGTGELFF. CDR3 DNA: TGTGCCAGCAGGCCTACAGGGGGCACCGGGGAGCTGTTTTTT.

V usage is TRBV14 and J usage is TRBJ1-2; no clear D. In germline, CDR1 is SGHDN, CDR2 FVKESK. This CDR3 is built from 12 residues. Trimming removed 4 bases at V and 5 bases at J, with 8 bases between. In DNA, the CDR3 is TGTGCCAGCAGCCCAGGAACATATGGCTACACCTTC. Translating it yields CASSPGTYGYTF.

V and J are TRBV28 and TRBJ1-3; D is undetermined. The CDR3 is 13 amino acids. V was pared by 6 bases and J by 0 bases, with 6 bases between. Germline CDR1 is MDHEN and CDR2 is SYDVKM. DNA for the CDR3: TGTGCCAGCAGAATCCTCTCTGGAAACACCATATATTTT. Amino acid sequence: CASRILSGNTIYF.

The genes are TRBV28 and TRBJ1-3; D is unresolved. The germline gives CDR1 MDHEN, CDR2 SYDVKM. CDR3 size: 15 residues. Trimming shortened V by 3 bases and J by 0 bases, and 9 bases separated the two germline ends. As DNA, the CDR3 is TGTGCCAGCAGTTTCAGGAGGAGCTCTGGAAACACCATATATTTT. It translates to CASSFRRSSGNTIYF.

This rearrangement joins TRBV14 to TRBJ2-3; a possible D gene is TRBD1 (6 bases). This CDR3 is built from 20 residues. Trimming removed 3 bases from V and 4 bases from J, with 29 bases in between. Germline CDR1 and CDR2: SGHDN and FVKESK. The CDR3 region is CASSHPKGVGDRRHPDTQYF. The CDR3 DNA is TGTGCCAGCAGCCACCCCAAGGGGGTTGGGGACCGCCGACACCCAGATACGCAGTATTTT. Full variable domain (remainder filled in from reference TRBV14 and TRBJ2-3): EAGVTQFPSHSVIEKGQTVTLRCDPISGHDNLYWYRRVMGKEIKFLLHFVKESKQDESGMPNNRFLAERTGGTYSTLKVQPAELEDSGVYFCASSHPKGVGDRRHPDTQYFGPGTRLTVL.

The chain links TRBV2 to TRBJ1-5, with no clear D. Trimming cost V 7 bases and J 2 bases, with 15 bases left between them. CDR1 SNHLY and CDR2 FYNNEI come from the germline V gene. This CDR3 region has 15 residues. The CDR3: CASNSEMRGNQPQHF. The CDR3, as DNA: TGTGCCAGCAATTCGGAGATGCGGGGCAATCAGCCCCAGCATTTT.

The chain links TRBV9 to TRBJ1-5, with a tentative D call TRBD1 (5 bases). There are 14 residues in the CDR3. From germline, CDR1 is SGDLS and CDR2 YYNGEE. The V end lost 3 bases, the J end lost 0 bases, and 7 bases lay between the germline ends. The CDR3 DNA reads as TGTGCCAGCAGCGCACAGGCTAGCAATCAGCCCCAGCATTTT. The encoded protein is CASSAQASNQPQHF.

This rearrangement joins TRBV19 to TRBJ2-3, with 11 bases aligning to TRBD1. J was trimmed by 4 bases and V by 6 bases; bases with no gene match: 6. CDR3 size: 15 residues. The germline V gene has CDR1 LNHDA and CDR2 SQIVND (reference sequence). This CDR3 is CASRGTGGVADTQYF. The CDR3 DNA sequence: TGTGCCAGTAGAGGGACAGGGGGGGTAGCAGATACGCAGTATTTT.